Reported below is one T cell receptor beta chain. Its antigen is not known. The data originate from a study of cytomegalovirus exposure and HLA in healthy donors. Study-wide background: Earlier findings included roughly 120 million unique TCR beta sequences obtained from 150 million to 200 million T cells.

The PCR made use of 60 Vbeta and 13 Jbeta primers. Assay: immunoSEQ multiplex PCR; the TCRdb copy retains only in-frame clones and omits some. This sample lists about 140,000 clones; its ten largest clones have 0.85% to 1%. Regarding the study as a whole: As was reported, the HLA-A and HLA-B alleles of most subjects were accurately predicted from TCR beta sequences.

The sample consisted of PBMCs. The source of this sequence is a male donor in good health and CMV-seronegative.

The CDR3 sequence is CSARASYEQFF. In DNA form, the CDR3 reads TGCAGTGCTAGAGCTAGTTATGAGCAGTTCTTC. This chain links TRBV20-1 with TRBJ2-1, with unresolved D. Germline V CDR1 and CDR2: DFQATT, SNEGSKA (reference sequence). The CDR3 has 11 residues. The V gene lost 1 base and the J gene lost 8 bases, with 6 bases spanning the gap.